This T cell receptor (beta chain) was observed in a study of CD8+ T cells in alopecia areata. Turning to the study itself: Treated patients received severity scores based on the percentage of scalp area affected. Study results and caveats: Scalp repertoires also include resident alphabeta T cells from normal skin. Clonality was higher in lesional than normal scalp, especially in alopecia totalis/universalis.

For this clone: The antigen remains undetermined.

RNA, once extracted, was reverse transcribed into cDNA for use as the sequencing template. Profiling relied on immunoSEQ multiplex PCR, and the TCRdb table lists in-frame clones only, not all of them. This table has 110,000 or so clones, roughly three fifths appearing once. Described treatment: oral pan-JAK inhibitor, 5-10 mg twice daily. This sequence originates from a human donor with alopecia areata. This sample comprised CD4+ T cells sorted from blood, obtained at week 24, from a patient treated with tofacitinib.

This chain's CDR3 is CASGSVRTGGSYEQYF. CDR3 nucleotides: TGTGCCAGTGGAAGTGTGAGGACAGGGGGCTCCTACGAGCAGTACTTC. The chain joins TRBV19 to TRBJ2-7; TRBD1 matches at 10 bases. The CDR3 is 16 amino acids. Germline CDR1 reads LNHDA; CDR2 reads SQIVND (reference sequence). V dropped 8 bases and J dropped 0; count of bases not matched to a gene: 10.